The 10 T cell receptor beta chains below come from one sample, sequenced in a study of blood T cell repertoires in COVID-19. The data were produced by immunoSEQ multiplex PCR, yet TCRdb's version contains in-frame clones alone and is incomplete. This sample yields around 52,000 clones, of which approximately 78% are seen a single time; more than 8% belongs to the top ten. Sequencing was carried out using peripheral blood. The receptor set was obtained from a woman aged 80 or over with acute or convalescent COVID-19.

The chain recombines TRBV19 with TRBJ2-3; TRBD1 agrees at 9 bases. Germline loops: CDR1 LNHDA, CDR2 SQIVND (reference sequence). The CDR3 is 15 amino acids. V was clipped by 4 bases and J by 3 bases; unmatched bases: 5. This CDR3 reads CASSKDRGGTDTQYF. DNA of the CDR3: TGTGCCAGTAGTAAGGACAGGGGCGGGACAGATACGCAGTATTTT.

The chain carries TRBV9 and TRBJ2-5, with TRBD2 matching over 12 bases. Germline CDR1 is SGDLS and CDR2 is YYNGEE. This CDR3 has 17 amino acids. Trimming cost V 0 bases and J 5 bases; bases outside gene matches: 8. CDR3 sequence: CASSVGVTSGRSETQYF. CDR3 coding DNA: TGTGCCAGCAGCGTAGGGGTGACTAGCGGGAGATCTGAGACCCAGTACTTC.

V is TRBV2 and J is TRBJ1-2, with 9 bases matching TRBD1. This CDR3 region has 13 residues. Trimming removed 6 bases from V and 8 bases from J; junction bases left unmatched: 7. Germline CDR1 is SNHLY and CDR2 is FYNNEI. The CDR3 DNA is TGTGCCAGCAGGGGACAGGGCCAGGGAGGCTACACCTTC. It translates to CASRGQGQGGYTF.

V usage is TRBV18 and J usage is TRBJ2-7; 8 bases map to TRBD1. Per the germline V gene, CDR1 is KGHSH and CDR2 is LQKENI. The J segment lost 0 bases and the V segment lost 6 bases, leaving 4 bases of the junction unmatched. The CDR3 runs to 14 residues. This chain's CDR3 is CASSPGQGSYEQYF. The CDR3 DNA follows: TGTGCCAGCTCCCCCGGACAGGGCTCCTACGAGCAGTACTTC.

The chain recombines TRBV6-1 with TRBJ1-2; no reliable D call. This CDR3 is 15 amino acids long. Germline CDR1 reads MNHNS; CDR2 reads SASEGT. V lost 1 base, J lost 1 base, and 10 bases lay in between. The CDR3 DNA reads TGTGCCAGCAGTGAAGGCAGAGGAAATAACTATGGCTACACCTTC. It codes for CASSEGRGNNYGYTF.

The chain is built from TRBV5-6 and TRBJ2-1; the match to TRBD1 covers 8 bases. V lost 6 bases and J lost 9; bases outside the gene matches: 8. The length of the CDR3 is 13 residues. Germline loops: CDR1 SGHDT, CDR2 YYEEEE. CDR3 sequence: CASNGQGRGEQFF. In nucleotides, the CDR3 is TGTGCCAGCAACGGACAGGGACGAGGTGAGCAGTTCTTC.

This rearrangement joins TRBV7-8 to TRBJ2-6, with D possibly matching TRBD1 (5 bases). The CDR3 is made up of 13 amino acids. The germline gives CDR1 SGHVS, CDR2 FQNEAQ. V was clipped by 11 bases and J by 2 bases, with 10 bases between them. CDR3 nucleotides: TGTGCCCAGGGTAGGGCTGGGGCCAACGTCCTGACTTTC. It yields the protein CAQGRAGANVLTF.

V and J are TRBV5-1 and TRBJ2-3; D possibly corresponds to TRBD1 (6 bases). Germline CDR1 is SGHRS and CDR2 is YFSETQ. The CDR3 spans 13 residues. The germline V and J ends were trimmed by 4 bases and 2 bases, with 8 bases remaining between them. CDR3 residues: CASSQGSTDTQYF. DNA for the CDR3: TGCGCCAGCAGCCAGGGGTCCACAGATACGCAGTATTTT.

The rearrangement uses TRBV12-5 and TRBJ1-6, with 11 bases matching TRBD1. The length of the CDR3 is 17 residues. Germline CDR1 LGHNT, CDR2 FRNRAP. The V gene end was trimmed by 6 bases and the J gene end by 7 bases; junction bases not matched to a gene: 11. The CDR3 DNA is TGTGCTAGTGGCCGGGACAGGGGGGGGGTAAGGAATTCACCCCTCCACTTT. Translation: CASGRDRGGVRNSPLHF.

The J gene is TRBJ2-7, the V gene TRBV28; a weak D match, TRBD1 (6 bases). Trimming took 7 bases from V and 5 from J, leaving 21 bases between them. The CDR3 is made up of 15 amino acids. The V gene's germline CDR1 is MDHEN and CDR2 SYDVKM. The CDR3 is CASIKRGGGLDEQYF. In DNA, the CDR3 is TGTGCCAGCATCAAACGAGGGGGTGGGTTGGACGAGCAGTACTTC.